This T cell receptor beta chain was identified during a study of cytomegalovirus exposure and HLA in healthy donors. The CDR3 spans 20 residues. V lost 1 base, J lost 0 bases, and 21 bases lay in between. Germline CDR1 reads PRHDT; CDR2 reads FYEKMQ (reference sequence). Produced via immunoSEQ multiplex PCR; TCRdb's table is partial and in-frame only. The sample lists under 100,000 clones, roughly 84% seen once, with about 12% in the top ten. Sequencing was carried out using PBMCs. The gene calls are TRBV13 and TRBJ1-4; D unresolved. The receptor comes from a young woman in good health and CMV-seropositive. CDR3 nucleotide sequence: TGTGCCAGCAGCTTAGTTAGGCTCGAAGGTACTATTGCAACTAATGAAAAACTGTTTTTT. It yields the protein CASSLVRLEGTIATNEKLFF.